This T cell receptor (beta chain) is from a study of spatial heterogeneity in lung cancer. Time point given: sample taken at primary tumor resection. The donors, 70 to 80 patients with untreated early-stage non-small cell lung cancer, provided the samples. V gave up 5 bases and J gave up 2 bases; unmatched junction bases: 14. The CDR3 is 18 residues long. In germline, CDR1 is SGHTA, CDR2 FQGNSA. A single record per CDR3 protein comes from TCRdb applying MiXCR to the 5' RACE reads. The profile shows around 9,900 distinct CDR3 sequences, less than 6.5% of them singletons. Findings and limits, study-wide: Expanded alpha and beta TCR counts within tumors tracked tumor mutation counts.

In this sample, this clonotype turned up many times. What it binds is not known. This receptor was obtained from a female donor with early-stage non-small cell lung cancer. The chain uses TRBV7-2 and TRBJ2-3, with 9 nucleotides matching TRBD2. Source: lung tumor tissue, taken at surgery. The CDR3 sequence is CASSPNSPLAGSTDTQYF. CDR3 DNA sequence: TGTGCCAGCAGCCCCAATTCCCCCCTAGCGGGATCCACAGATACGCAGTATTTT. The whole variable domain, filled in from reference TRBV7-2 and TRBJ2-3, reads GAGVSQSPSNKVTEKGKDVELRCDPISGHTALYWYRQSLGQGLEFLIYFQGNSAPDKSGLPSDRFSAERTGGSVSTLTIQRTQQEDSAVYLCASSPNSPLAGSTDTQYFGPGTRLTVL.